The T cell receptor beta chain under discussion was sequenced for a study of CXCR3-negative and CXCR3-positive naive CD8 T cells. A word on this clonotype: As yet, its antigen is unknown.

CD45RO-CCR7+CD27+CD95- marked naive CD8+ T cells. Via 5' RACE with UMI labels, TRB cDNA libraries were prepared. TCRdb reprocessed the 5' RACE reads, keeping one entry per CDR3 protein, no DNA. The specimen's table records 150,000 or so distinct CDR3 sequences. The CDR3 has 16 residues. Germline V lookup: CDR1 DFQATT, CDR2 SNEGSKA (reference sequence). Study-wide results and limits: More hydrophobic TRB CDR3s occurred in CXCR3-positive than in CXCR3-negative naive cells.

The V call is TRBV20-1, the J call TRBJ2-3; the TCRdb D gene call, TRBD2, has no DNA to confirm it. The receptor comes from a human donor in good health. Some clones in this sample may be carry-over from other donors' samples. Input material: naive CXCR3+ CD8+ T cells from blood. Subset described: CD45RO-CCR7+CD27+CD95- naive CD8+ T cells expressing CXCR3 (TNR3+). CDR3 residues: CSARDWPGLGTDTQYF.